This TCR beta chain was recorded in a study of vaccination effects on CD4 cells after COVID-19. Findings and caveats of the study: Long after vaccination, the clones induced by infection and by vaccine shrank markedly in size.

Measured with immunoSEQ multiplex PCR; TCRdb has only the in-frame clones, and not every one. The sample shows 31,000 or so clones, approximately 70% of them seen only once. This CDR3 is 14 amino acids long. The germline V gene encodes CDR1 MNHEY and CDR2 SVGAGI. V was clipped by 6 bases and J by 2 bases, with 13 bases between them. With respect to this clone: The antigen is undetermined.

Subsequent to about 10 days of culture, CD4+ T cells were isolated. On day 3 and again on day 7, half the medium was replaced with IL-2 medium. The sequence was collected from a human donor who received a COVID-19 vaccine. Sequences were derived from CD4+ T cells from PBMCs cultured without peptide, sampled before COVID-19 vaccination. This rearrangement joins TRBV6-5 to TRBJ1-1; D is perhaps TRBD1 (5 bases). CDR3 sequence (DNA): TGTGCCAGCAGAGCCAGACAGTCCAACACTGAAGCTTTCTTT. Protein product: CASRARQSNTEAFF.